This TCR beta chain is from a study of T cells in Graves' hyperthyroidism and ophthalmopathy. Uncontrolled infections, other autoimmune diseases, pregnancy or lactation led to exclusion of patients. Authors of the study amplified TCR beta CDR3 regions from RNA transcripts. RT-PCR in the first round (using the HTBI primer set) targeted the TCR CDR3. TCRdb independently ran MiXCR on the multiplex PCR reads; one entry per CDR3 protein. The sample holds roughly 200,000 distinct CDR3 sequences, 15% to 20% seen once. The receptor comes from a man aged 35-49 years with Graves' hyperthyroidism. The sequencing input was blood.

The CDR3 sequence is CASSTGSHEQYF. The CDR3, as DNA: TGTGCCAGTAGTACAGGGTCCCACGAGCAGTACTTC. The chain couples TRBV19 to TRBJ2-7, with D maybe TRBD1 (5 bases). Trimming removed 4 bases at V and 5 bases at J, with 9 bases between. CDR3 length equals 12 residues. Germline CDR1 LNHDA, CDR2 SQIVND (reference sequence).